This T cell receptor beta chain is from a study of CD8+CD57+ T cells in acquired aplastic anemia. Previously, flow cytometry had revealed CD8+CD57+ cell expansion in the patients chosen for sequencing. Germline V CDR1 and CDR2: MNHEY, SVGAGI. This CDR3 has 16 residues. With V trimmed by 0 bases and J by 7 bases, 7 bases remained unmatched. TCR beta VDJ and CDR3 profiles were obtained from a genomic DNA template. TCRdb called the reads again in MiXCR, with one record for every CDR3 protein. This sample carries around 200,000 distinct CDR3 sequences, around 50% of them seen once, and the ten largest clones take 10% to 15%. This clonotype occurred many times.

J is TRBJ1-3 and V is TRBV6-5; TRBD1 matches at 9 bases. The source of this sequence is a human donor with aplastic anemia. The specimen sequenced was sorted CD4+, CD8+, or CD8+CD57+ T cells (not recorded which) from PBMCs. DNA of the CDR3: TGTGCCAGCAGTTACTCTTCACAGGGGGCGAGGAACACCATATATTTT. Encoded protein: CASSYSSQGARNTIYF.